The present entry profiles one T cell receptor beta chain with its context. These data originate in a study of shared clonotypes between healthy human individuals. Overall study context: Ranging from 18 to 49 in age, donors were two women and a few men.

The CDR3 is 16 amino acids. The germline CDR1 and CDR2 sequences are SGDLS and YYNGEE. Trimming took 0 bases from V and 0 from J, leaving 11 bases between them. Only CD45RO-negative cells positively selected for CCR7 counted as naive CD8 cells, so terminally differentiated effector memory CD45RA+ cells were excluded. Original handling: Filtering differed for immunoSEQ, which gave only junction sequences without quality scores. Profiled with immunoSEQ multiplex PCR; TCRdb holds only in-frame clones, not every one. From that table come the V and J calls and clone size; the DNA was used to work out D and trimming. The table records around 620,000 clones, roughly 95% of them present only once.

This sequence joins TRBV9 and TRBJ2-3; D may be TRBD2 (5 bases). The TCR sequence derives from a woman under 40 in good health. The specimen sequenced was naive CD8+ T cells sorted from blood. DNA of the CDR3: TGTGCCAGCAGCGTAGCAAGGAGCGGCAGCACAGATACGCAGTATTTT. Encoded protein: CASSVARSGSTDTQYF.